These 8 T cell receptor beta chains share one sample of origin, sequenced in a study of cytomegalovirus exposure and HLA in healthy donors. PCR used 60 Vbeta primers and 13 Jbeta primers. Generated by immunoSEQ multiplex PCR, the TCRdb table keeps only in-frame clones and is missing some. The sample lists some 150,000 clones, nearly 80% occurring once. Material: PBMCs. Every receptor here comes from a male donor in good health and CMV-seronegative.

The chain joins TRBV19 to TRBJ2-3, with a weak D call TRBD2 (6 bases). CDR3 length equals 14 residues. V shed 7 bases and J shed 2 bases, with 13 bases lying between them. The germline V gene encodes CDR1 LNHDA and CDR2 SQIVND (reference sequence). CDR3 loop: CASNRGGATDTQYF. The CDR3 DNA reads TGTGCCAGTAACCGAGGAGGGGCCACAGATACGCAGTATTTT. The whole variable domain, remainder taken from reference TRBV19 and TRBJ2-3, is DGGITQSPKYLFRKEGQNVTLSCEQNLNHDAMYWYRQDPGQGLRLIYYSQIVNDFQKGDIAEGYSVSREKKESFPLTVTSAQKNPTAFYLCASNRGGATDTQYFGPGTRLTVL.

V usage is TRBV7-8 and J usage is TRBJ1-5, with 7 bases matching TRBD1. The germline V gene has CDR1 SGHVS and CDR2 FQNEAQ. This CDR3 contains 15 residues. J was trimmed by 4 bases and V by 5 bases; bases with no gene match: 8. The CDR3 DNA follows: TGTGCCAGCAGCGCCCGGACAGGTCGAAATCAGCCCCAGCATTTT. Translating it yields CASSARTGRNQPQHF.

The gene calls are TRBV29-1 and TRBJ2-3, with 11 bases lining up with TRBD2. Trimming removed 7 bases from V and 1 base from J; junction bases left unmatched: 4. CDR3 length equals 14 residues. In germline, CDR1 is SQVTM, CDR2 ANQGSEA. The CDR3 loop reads CSGSGLAGTDTQYF. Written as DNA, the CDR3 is TGCAGCGGTTCGGGACTAGCGGGCACAGATACGCAGTATTTT.

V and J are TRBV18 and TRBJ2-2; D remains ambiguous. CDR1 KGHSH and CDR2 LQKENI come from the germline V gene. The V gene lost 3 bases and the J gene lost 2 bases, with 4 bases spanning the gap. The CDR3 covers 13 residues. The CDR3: CASSPANTGELFF. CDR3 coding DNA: TGTGCCAGCTCACCGGCTAACACCGGGGAGCTGTTTTTT.

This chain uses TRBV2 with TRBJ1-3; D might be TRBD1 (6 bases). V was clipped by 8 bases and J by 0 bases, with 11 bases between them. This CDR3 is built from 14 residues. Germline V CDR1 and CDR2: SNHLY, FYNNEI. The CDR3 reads CASAQDSSGNTIYF. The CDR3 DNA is TGTGCCAGCGCTCAGGACAGCTCTGGAAACACCATATATTTT.

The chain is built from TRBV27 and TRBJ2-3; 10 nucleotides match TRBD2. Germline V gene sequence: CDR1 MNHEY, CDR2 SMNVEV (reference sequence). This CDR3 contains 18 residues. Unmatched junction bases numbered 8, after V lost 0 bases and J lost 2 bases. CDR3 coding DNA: TGTGCCAGCAGTTTATCACCCCTCAGCGGGGGGGCCACAGATACGCAGTATTTT. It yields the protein CASSLSPLSGGATDTQYF.

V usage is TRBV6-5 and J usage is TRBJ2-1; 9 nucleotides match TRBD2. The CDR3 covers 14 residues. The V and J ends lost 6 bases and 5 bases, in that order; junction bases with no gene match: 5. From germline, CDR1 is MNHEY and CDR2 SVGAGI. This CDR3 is CASRPGTSHNEQFF. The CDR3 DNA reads TGTGCCAGCAGACCCGGGACTAGCCACAATGAGCAGTTCTTC.

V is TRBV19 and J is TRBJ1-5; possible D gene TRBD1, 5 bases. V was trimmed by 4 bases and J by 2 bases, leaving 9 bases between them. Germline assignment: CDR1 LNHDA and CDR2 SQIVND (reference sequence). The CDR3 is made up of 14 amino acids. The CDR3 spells CASSKGSGNQPQHF. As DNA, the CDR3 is TGTGCCAGTAGTAAGGGGTCGGGCAATCAGCCCCAGCATTTT. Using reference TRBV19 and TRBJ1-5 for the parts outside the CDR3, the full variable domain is DGGITQSPKYLFRKEGQNVTLSCEQNLNHDAMYWYRQDPGQGLRLIYYSQIVNDFQKGDIAEGYSVSREKKESFPLTVTSAQKNPTAFYLCASSKGSGNQPQHFGDGTRLSIL.